The present T cell receptor beta chain was sequenced within a study of post-analysis software for immune sequencing data. At the level of the study: Included courses were relapsing-remitting and secondary progressive multiple sclerosis; progressive-relapsing multiple sclerosis was also included.

This clonotype was seen only once. Antigen specificity is unknown. The trim removed 5 bases at V and 4 bases at J, leaving 3 bases unmatched. Germline V gives CDR1 ENHRY, CDR2 SYGVKD. The length of the CDR3 is 14 residues. Study outcomes and limitations: Controls showed lower frequencies than patients for 5 or 6 TRBV segments, and TRBV5-6, TRBV5-1 and TRBV20-1 were among these. Same-batch samples co-clustered strongly by F measure. Controls had significantly higher normalized Chao1 diversity than multiple sclerosis patients.

Unique-molecular-identifier-tagged TCR beta cDNA libraries were used. T cells numbering about 0.85 to 11 million gave rise to 500,000 or so cDNA molecules. Via MiXCR, TCRdb re-called the PCR reads, giving one row per CDR3 protein. In the table there are about 540,000 distinct CDR3 sequences, around 34% of which are singletons. The sequenced material came from blood. The receptor comes from a girl aged 2-17 years with multiple sclerosis. The chain links TRBV10-3 to TRBJ1-4, with 8 bases identical to TRBD1. The DNA of the CDR3 is TGTGCCATCAGTAGGACAGGGTTTAATGAAAAACTGTTTTTT. This translates into CAISRTGFNEKLFF.